This entry features one TCR beta chain sequence. This may stem from a read error, because a much larger clone lies one nucleotide away. It was unsorted whole blood that yielded blood RNA, and germline DNA was also extracted. In germline, CDR1 is GTSNPN, CDR2 SVGIG (reference sequence). This CDR3 is 15 amino acids long. The sample belongs to a study of tumor-infiltrating lymphocytes in primary liver carcinoma. Total RNA (approximately 0.5 ug) served as template for TCR beta cDNA synthesis primed by a constant-region primer. Three-round nested multiplex PCR performed with slightly modified ARM-PCR produced the TCR beta libraries. Forward primers for TRBV1-TRBV30 and a C-beta reverse primer served the first two PCR rounds, at approximately 10 cycles each. TCRdb fed the multiplex PCR reads into MiXCR, producing one record per CDR3 protein. The table has some 320,000 distinct CDR3 sequences, roughly two thirds seen once.

The chain links TRBV30 to TRBJ2-7; TRBD2 agrees at 7 bases. Sample: peripheral blood. The origin of this receptor is a man aged 40-55 years with primary liver carcinoma and hepatitis B virus infection. The CDR3 here is CAWSVKLASSYEQCF. The CDR3 DNA reads as TGTGCCTGGAGTGTAAAACTAGCGAGCTCCTACGAGCAGTGCTTC.